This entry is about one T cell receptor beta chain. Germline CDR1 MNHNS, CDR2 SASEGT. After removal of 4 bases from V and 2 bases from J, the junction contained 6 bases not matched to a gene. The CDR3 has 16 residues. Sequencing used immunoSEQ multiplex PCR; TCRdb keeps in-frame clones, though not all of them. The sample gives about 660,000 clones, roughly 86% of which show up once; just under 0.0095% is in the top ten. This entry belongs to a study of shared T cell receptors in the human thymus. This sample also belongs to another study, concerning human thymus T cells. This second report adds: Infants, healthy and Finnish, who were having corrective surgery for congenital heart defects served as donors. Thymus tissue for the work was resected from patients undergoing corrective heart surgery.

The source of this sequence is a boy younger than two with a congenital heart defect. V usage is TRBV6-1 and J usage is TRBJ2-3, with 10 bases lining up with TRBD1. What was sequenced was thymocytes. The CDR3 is CASSGRTGGTTDTQYF. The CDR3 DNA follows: TGTGCCAGCAGTGGGCGGACAGGGGGAACCACAGATACGCAGTATTTT.